This record covers a single T cell receptor (beta chain). The source of the sample is a study of blood T cell repertoires in COVID-19. Study in general: The analysed material was cDNA or gDNA that came from T cells, B-cell-depleted T cells, or PBMCs.

Seattle patient enrollment occurred during active infection, with longitudinal follow-up thereafter. In the study's own analysis: The assay estimated nucleated cells by amplifying reference gene primers. Here immunoSEQ multiplex PCR was the method, and the copy in TCRdb shows in-frame clones only, minus some. V and J calls and clone size are as listed in that table; D and trimming were resolved from the DNA. The data contain roughly 570,000 clones, 85% to 90% of them singletons. Germline assignment: CDR1 LNHDA and CDR2 SQIVND (reference sequence). Trimming left V 5 bases short and J 7 bases short, with 12 bases between. This CDR3 region has 13 residues.

The sequence derives from a woman in her forties or fifties with COVID-19, enrolled during active disease. The sample consisted of peripheral blood. V gene TRBV19 combines with J gene TRBJ1-5; no firm D call. The CDR3 loop is CASSYRQKQPQHF. CDR3 sequence (DNA): TGTGCCAGTAGTTACCGACAAAAACAGCCCCAGCATTTT.